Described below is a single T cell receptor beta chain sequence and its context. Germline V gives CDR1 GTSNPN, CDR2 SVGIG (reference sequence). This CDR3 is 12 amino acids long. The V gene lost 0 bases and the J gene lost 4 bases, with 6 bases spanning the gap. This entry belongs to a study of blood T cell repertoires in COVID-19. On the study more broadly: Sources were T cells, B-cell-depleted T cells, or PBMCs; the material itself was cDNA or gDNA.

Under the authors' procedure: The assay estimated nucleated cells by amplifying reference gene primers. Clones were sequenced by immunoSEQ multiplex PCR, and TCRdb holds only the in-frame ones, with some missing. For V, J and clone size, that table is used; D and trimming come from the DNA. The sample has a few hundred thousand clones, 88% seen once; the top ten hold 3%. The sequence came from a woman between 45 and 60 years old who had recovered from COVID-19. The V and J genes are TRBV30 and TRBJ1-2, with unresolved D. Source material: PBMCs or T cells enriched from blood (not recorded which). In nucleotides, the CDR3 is TGTGCCTGGAGTGTACAGCTCTATGGCTACACCTTC. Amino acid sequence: CAWSVQLYGYTF.